The T cell receptor (beta chain) under discussion was sequenced for a study of graft-versus-host responses after intestinal transplantation. Study background: For approximately 3 years after anti-thymocyte globulin induction, all recipients took tacrolimus and steroids. General study findings and limits: Declines in HvG clones occurring early post-transplant were associated with peak circulating GvH clone levels. Recipient marrow held GvH clones, some first seen in ileum or blood.

Germline CDR1 SNHLY, CDR2 FYNNEI. The CDR3 covers 15 residues. V gave up 6 bases and J gave up 3 bases; unmatched junction bases: 3. Points on this clone: What it recognizes is unknown.

Sequencing used immunoSEQ multiplex PCR; TCRdb keeps in-frame clones, though not all of them. The table includes fewer than 45,000 clones, around 90% detected once. The receptor's source is a human patient who received an intestinal transplant, so some T cells may come from the graft donor. The sample consisted of PBMCs, taken about 310 days after intestinal transplant. This rearrangement joins TRBV2 to TRBJ2-3; 13 bases fit TRBD2. As DNA, the CDR3 is TGTGCCAGCAGGCTGGGACTAGCGGGGACAGATACGCAGTATTTT. It is translated as CASRLGLAGTDTQYF.